A single sample gave rise to the 18 T cell receptor beta chains below, sequenced in a study of T cell responses to AZD1222 COVID-19 vaccine. Sequencing was performed with immunoSEQ multiplex PCR; in TCRdb, only in-frame clones are kept and a portion is missing. This repertoire shows under 110,000 clones, roughly 86% found once; its top ten account for about 1.5%. Source: peripheral blood, taken on day 0 of AZD1222 vaccination. The receptor source for this set is an adult in good health.

The chain employs TRBV29-1 and TRBJ1-1; TRBD1 matches at 7 bases. The length of the CDR3 is 13 residues. Germline V gives CDR1 SQVTM, CDR2 ANQGSEA. The V and J ends lost 4 bases and 6 bases, in that order; junction bases with no gene match: 8. Here the CDR3 DNA reads TGCAGCGTTGTGCAGGGGGAGTTGGCTGAAGCTTTCTTT. Protein: CSVVQGELAEAFF. Full variable domain (rest looked up from reference TRBV29-1 and TRBJ1-1): SAVISQKPSRDICQRGTSLTIQCQVDSQVTMMFWYRQQPGQSLTLIATANQGSEATYESGFVIDKFPISRPNLTFSTLTVSNMSPEDSSIYLCSVVQGELAEAFFGQGTRLTVV.

In this sample, this clone turned up once. The chain combines TRBV28 with TRBJ1-2, with D possibly matching TRBD1 (5 bases). From germline, CDR1 is MDHEN and CDR2 SYDVKM. The CDR3 contains 15 residues. The ends were cut back, 4 bases at V and 4 bases at J, with 16 bases in the middle. CDR3 coding DNA: TGTGCCAGCAGTTCCCCGGGCAGGGTAGTCTATGGCTACACCTTC. Its protein is CASSSPGRVVYGYTF.

This chain links TRBV4-1 with TRBJ1-2; D uncertain. The CDR3 extends over 14 amino acids. Germline V CDR1 and CDR2: MGHRA, YSYEKL. V lost 3 bases and J 1 base, leaving 9 bases between the germline ends. The CDR3 spells CASSHPTDNYGYTF. The CDR3 coding sequence is TGCGCCAGCAGCCACCCGACGGATAACTATGGCTACACCTTC.

V is TRBV28 and J is TRBJ2-7; weak D call: TRBD1 (5 bases). CDR1 and CDR2 from the germline V gene are MDHEN and SYDVKM. This CDR3 contains 14 residues. V gave up 4 bases and J gave up 4 bases, with 14 bases separating them. Here the CDR3 reads CASSSPETVYEQYF. As DNA, the CDR3 is TGTGCCAGCAGTTCCCCCGAGACAGTTTACGAGCAGTACTTC.

The chain is built from TRBV28 and TRBJ1-2, with D perhaps matching TRBD1 (5 bases). V gave up 4 bases and J gave up 8 bases, with 26 bases separating them. Germline V gene lookup returns CDR1 MDHEN and CDR2 SYDVKM. The CDR3 contains 17 residues. For the CDR3, the DNA is TGTGCCAGCAGTTCTTACGCCCTCCTGGGACGAAGCCGGGGCTACACCTTC. Encoded protein: CASSSYALLGRSRGYTF.

V is TRBV6-5 and J is TRBJ1-1, with TRBD1 matching 7 bases. Germline values: CDR1 MNHEY, CDR2 SVGAGI. Unmatched junction bases numbered 6, after V lost 7 bases and J lost 4 bases. The CDR3 spans 13 residues. The CDR3 loop reads CASTMTGTTEAFF. CDR3 sequence (DNA): TGTGCCAGCACCATGACAGGGACCACTGAAGCTTTCTTT.

This chain connects TRBV18 to TRBJ2-5, with 8 bases that match TRBD1. The CDR3 is 13 amino acids. Germline loops: CDR1 KGHSH, CDR2 LQKENI. Losses at the gene ends were 1 base for V and 9 bases for J; bases not matched to a gene: 4. CDR3 coding DNA: TGTGCCAGCTCACCACGACAGGGGATGGCCCAGTACTTC. This codes for CASSPRQGMAQYF.

The chain couples TRBV5-4 to TRBJ2-1; 7 bases line up with TRBD2. V lost 0 bases, J lost 7 bases, and 13 bases stayed unmatched. The CDR3 is 17 amino acids. Germline V CDR1 and CDR2: SGHNT, YYREEE (reference sequence). CDR3 nucleotides: TGTGCCAGCAGCTTGGCGTCTAGCGGTACCCTACGGAATGAGCAGTTCTTC. This sequence encodes CASSLASSGTLRNEQFF.

This chain uses TRBV12-3 or TRBV12-4 with TRBJ2-7, with TRBD1 identical over 8 bases. The CDR3 has 13 residues. J gave up 4 bases and V 6 bases, and 5 bases lay outside the gene matches. CDR3 residues: CASRSGGKYEQYF. The DNA of the CDR3 is TGTGCCAGCAGGTCAGGGGGCAAGTACGAGCAGTACTTC.

The chain joins TRBV28 to TRBJ2-2; tentatively, D is TRBD1 (6 bases). Germline values: CDR1 MDHEN, CDR2 SYDVKM. This CDR3 contains 13 residues. The V and J ends lost 2 bases and 9 bases respectively, with 10 bases between them. CDR3 sequence reads: CASSLRGNRELFF. For the CDR3, the DNA is TGTGCCAGCAGTTTAAGGGGGAATAGGGAGCTGTTTTTT.

This clone was recorded only once. The J gene is TRBJ1-1, the V gene TRBV5-8; D gene uncertain. CDR3 size: 16 residues. The germline V gene encodes CDR1 SGHTS and CDR2 YDEGEE. V was cut by 1 base and J by 3 bases, with 16 bases left in between. CDR3 coding DNA: TGTGCCAGCAGCTTGTTGGGCCGTGGGAAACACACTGAAGCTTTCTTT. It specifies CASSLLGRGKHTEAFF.

The J gene is TRBJ2-7, the V gene TRBV4-2; 9 nucleotides agree with TRBD1. This CDR3 contains 15 residues. After removal of 4 bases from V and 6 bases from J, the junction contained 10 bases not matched to a gene. Germline assignment: CDR1 LGHNA and CDR2 YNFKEQ. The CDR3 loop is CASSPTDRGFREQYF. Written as DNA, the CDR3 is TGTGCCAGCAGCCCCACGGACAGGGGTTTCCGCGAGCAGTACTTC.

CDR3 sequence: CASTGQGAEAFF. The CDR3 coding sequence is TGTGCCAGTACGGGACAGGGGGCTGAAGCTTTCTTT. J is TRBJ1-1 and V is TRBV28; TRBD1 matches at 11 bases. There are 12 residues in the CDR3. V lost 9 bases to trimming and J lost 6 bases; unmatched junction nucleotides: 3. Germline V gives CDR1 MDHEN, CDR2 SYDVKM.

This chain joins TRBV6-2 or TRBV6-3 and TRBJ2-5; possibly TRBD1 for D (5 bases). Germline assignment: CDR1 MNHEY and CDR2 SVGEGT. Deletions cut 2 bases from V and 7 bases from J, with 17 bases between. There are 15 residues in the CDR3. DNA for the CDR3: TGTGCCAGCAGTTACACGGTGGACAATTTGGGGACCCAGTACTTC. This codes for CASSYTVDNLGTQYF.

The V call is TRBV5-1, the J call TRBJ2-2, with 9 bases aligning to TRBD2. This CDR3 has 15 amino acids. V lost 4 bases to trimming and J lost 2 bases; unmatched junction nucleotides: 3. In germline, CDR1 is SGHRS, CDR2 YFSETQ. CDR3 sequence: CASSPTSGNTGELFF. DNA for the CDR3: TGCGCCAGCAGCCCGACTAGCGGAAACACCGGGGAGCTGTTTTTT.

The rearrangement uses TRBV15 and TRBJ2-7; D may be TRBD1 (6 bases). CDR3 length equals 14 residues. V was pared by 8 bases and J by 3 bases, with 17 bases between. CDR1 and CDR2 from the germline V gene are LNHNV and YYDKDF (reference sequence). CDR3 sequence reads: CATGLPGVGYEQYF. The CDR3 bases are TGTGCCACCGGTCTCCCAGGGGTGGGCTACGAGCAGTACTTC.

This clone is a singleton in its sample. The V gene is TRBV24-1, the J gene TRBJ1-4; TRBD1 is a possible D gene (5 bases). CDR1 and CDR2 from the germline V gene are KGHDR and SFDVKD. CDR3 length: 15 residues. Trimming shortened V by 9 bases and J by 2 bases, and 15 bases separated the two germline ends. CDR3 nucleotide sequence: TGTGCCACCGGCGGGACCAAGGGGACTAATGAAAAACTGTTTTTT. It translates to CATGGTKGTNEKLFF.

The rearrangement uses TRBV6-5 and TRBJ1-4; a weak D match, TRBD1 (6 bases). V lost 7 bases and J 5 bases, leaving 17 bases between the germline ends. CDR3 size: 15 residues. CDR1 and CDR2 (germline): MNHEY, SVGAGI. The CDR3, as DNA: TGTGCCAGCACCCAGGAGTGGGGGCTCAATGAAAAACTGTTTTTT. This encodes CASTQEWGLNEKLFF.